The clone carrying this T cell receptor (beta chain) occurred a few times. Antigen unknown. The DNA is left out, because the CDR3 cannot be placed on it with certainty; the CDR3 is given as TCRdb lists it. These data are taken from a study of response to subunit inactivated influenza vaccine. Regarding the study as a whole: New T cells are recruited in small numbers by each seasonal influenza vaccination, according to the authors' suggestion.

Using its own MiXCR run on the RT-PCR reads, TCRdb lists one record per CDR3 protein. Of a few hundred thousand distinct CDR3 sequences detected, approximately 15% appear once; the ten largest clones hold around 10%. Termini included, the CDR3 measures 17 amino acids. Germline V gene data show CDR1 as MNHEY and CDR2 as SVGEGT. The gene calls are TRBV6-2 or TRBV6-3 and TRBJ2-7. Here the sequenced sample was PBMCs from blood, taken 11 to 12 days after vaccination. The receptor comes from a man in his forties or fifties who received an inactivated influenza vaccine. The CDR3 region is CASTRSNPTSSTSGPYF.